This T cell receptor delta chain was captured by sequencing in a study of gamma-delta T cells after stem cell transplantation. This clone turned up a few times. TCRdb re-called clones from the RT-PCR reads via CATT. The sample consists of over a thousand delta-chain clones, more than 1.5% of them appearing once. The CDR3 consists of 18 residues. Germline-derived CDR1 and CDR2 are TSWWSYY and QGS. V lost 3 bases and J lost 0; bases outside the gene matches: 9. This TCR was recovered from a human donor. It is not recorded whose cells these are; they may come from a transplant donor. The material sequenced was gamma-delta T cells. This chain connects TRDV1 to TRDJ1, with 11 bases fitting TRDD3. The CDR3 nucleotides read TGTGCTCTTGGGGAGCAAATATGGGGGATACGCTACACCGATAAACTCATCTTT. Amino acid sequence: CALGEQIWGIRYTDKLIF.